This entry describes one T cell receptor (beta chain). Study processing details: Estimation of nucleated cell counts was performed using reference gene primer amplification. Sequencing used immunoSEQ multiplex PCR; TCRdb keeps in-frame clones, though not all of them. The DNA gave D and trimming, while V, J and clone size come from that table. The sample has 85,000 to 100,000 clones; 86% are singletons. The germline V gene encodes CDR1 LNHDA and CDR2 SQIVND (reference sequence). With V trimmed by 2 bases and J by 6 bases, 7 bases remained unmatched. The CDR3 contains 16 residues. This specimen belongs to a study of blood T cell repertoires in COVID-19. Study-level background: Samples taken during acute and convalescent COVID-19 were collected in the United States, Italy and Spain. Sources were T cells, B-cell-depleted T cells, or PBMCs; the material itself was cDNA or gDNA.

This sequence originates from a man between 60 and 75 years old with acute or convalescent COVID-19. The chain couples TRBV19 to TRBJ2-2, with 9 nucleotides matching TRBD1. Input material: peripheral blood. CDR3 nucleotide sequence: TGTGCCAGTAGTATAAGGACACAGGGGGCTGCCGGGGAGCTGTTTTTT. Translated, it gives CASSIRTQGAAGELFF.